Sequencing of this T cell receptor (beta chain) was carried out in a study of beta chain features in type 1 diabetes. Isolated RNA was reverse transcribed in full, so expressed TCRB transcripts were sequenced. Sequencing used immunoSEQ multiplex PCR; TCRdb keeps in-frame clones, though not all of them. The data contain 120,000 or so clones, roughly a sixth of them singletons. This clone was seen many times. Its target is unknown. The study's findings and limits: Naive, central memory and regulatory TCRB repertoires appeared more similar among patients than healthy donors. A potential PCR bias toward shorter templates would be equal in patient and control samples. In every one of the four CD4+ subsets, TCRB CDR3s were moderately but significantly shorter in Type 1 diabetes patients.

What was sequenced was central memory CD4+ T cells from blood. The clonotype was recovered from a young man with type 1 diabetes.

The CDR3 here is CASSWTASTDTQYF. The CDR3 DNA follows: TGTGCCAGCAGCTGGACAGCTAGCACAGATACGCAGTATTTT. The rearrangement joins TRBV7-2 to TRBJ2-3; tentative D call: TRBD1 (6 bases). V was cut by 4 bases and J by 0 bases, with 8 bases left in between. The CDR3 has 14 amino acids. CDR1 and CDR2 (germline): SGHTA, FQGNSA. Full variable domain (remainder filled in from reference TRBV7-2 and TRBJ2-3): GAGVSQSPSNKVTEKGKDVELRCDPISGHTALYWYRQSLGQGLEFLIYFQGNSAPDKSGLPSDRFSAERTGGSVSTLTIQRTQQEDSAVYLCASSWTASTDTQYFGPGTRLTVL.